One TCR beta chain is described in this entry. Its antigen is not known. This sample is part of a study of cytomegalovirus exposure and HLA in healthy donors. The length of the CDR3 is 15 residues. The V gene's germline CDR1 is SGHDT and CDR2 YYEEEE. With 4 bases removed from V and 0 bases from J, the gap between germline ends came to 14 bases. Primers included in the PCR were 60 Vbeta and 13 Jbeta primers. The repertoire was sequenced with immunoSEQ multiplex PCR; TCRdb's copy has only in-frame clones and lacks some. The sample consists of 170,000 or so clones, less than 85% of them appearing once. Study-wide points: In all likelihood, a cluster of highly shared sequence variants was a sequencing artifact. The authors later linked a missense DCLRE1C variant to TCR beta V- and J-gene trimming. Researchers reportedly found TCR beta sequences accurately predicted most subjects' HLA-A and HLA-B alleles.

The sequencing sample was made of PBMCs. The chain recombines TRBV5-6 with TRBJ2-7, with D possibly matching TRBD1 (6 bases). This clonotype originated in a boy between 5 and 17 years old in good health and CMV-seronegative. The CDR3 region is CASSPRTAFSYEQYF. CDR3 in DNA: TGTGCCAGCAGCCCCCGGACAGCCTTCTCCTACGAGCAGTACTTC.